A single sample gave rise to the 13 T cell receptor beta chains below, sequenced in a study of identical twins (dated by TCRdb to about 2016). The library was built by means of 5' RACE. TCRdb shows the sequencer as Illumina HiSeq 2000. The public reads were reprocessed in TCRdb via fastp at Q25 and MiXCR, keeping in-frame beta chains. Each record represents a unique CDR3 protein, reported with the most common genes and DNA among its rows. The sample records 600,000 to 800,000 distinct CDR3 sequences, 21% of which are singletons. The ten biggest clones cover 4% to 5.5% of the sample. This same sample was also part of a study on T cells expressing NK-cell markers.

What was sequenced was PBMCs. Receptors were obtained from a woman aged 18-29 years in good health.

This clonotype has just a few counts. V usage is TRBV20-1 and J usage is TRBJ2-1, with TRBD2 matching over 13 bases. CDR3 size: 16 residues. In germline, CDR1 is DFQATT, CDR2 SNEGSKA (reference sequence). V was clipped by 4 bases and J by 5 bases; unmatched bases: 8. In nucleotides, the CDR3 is TGCAGTGCTATTCTCCCGGGACTAGCGGGGAACAATGAGCAGTTCTTC. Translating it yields CSAILPGLAGNNEQFF.

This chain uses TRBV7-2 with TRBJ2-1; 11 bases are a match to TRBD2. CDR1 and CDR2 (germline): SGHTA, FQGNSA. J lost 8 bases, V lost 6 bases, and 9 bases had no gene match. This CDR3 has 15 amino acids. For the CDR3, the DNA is TGTGCCAGCAGTCGACTAGCGGGGTCAGGTGATGAGCAGTTCTTC. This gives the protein CASSRLAGSGDEQFF.

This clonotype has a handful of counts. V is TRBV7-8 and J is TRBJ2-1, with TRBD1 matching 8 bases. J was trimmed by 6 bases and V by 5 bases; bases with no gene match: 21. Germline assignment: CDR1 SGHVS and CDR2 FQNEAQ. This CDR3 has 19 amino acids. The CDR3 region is CASSGDRQGMVGIPNEQFF. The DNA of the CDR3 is TGTGCCAGCAGCGGCGATCGACAGGGGATGGTGGGTATCCCCAATGAGCAGTTCTTC.

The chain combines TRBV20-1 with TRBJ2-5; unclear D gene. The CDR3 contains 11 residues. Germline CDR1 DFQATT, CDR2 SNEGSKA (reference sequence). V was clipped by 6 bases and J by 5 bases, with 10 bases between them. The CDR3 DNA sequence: TGCAGTGCCGCCACGAGGGAGACCCAGTACTTC. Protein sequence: CSAATRETQYF.

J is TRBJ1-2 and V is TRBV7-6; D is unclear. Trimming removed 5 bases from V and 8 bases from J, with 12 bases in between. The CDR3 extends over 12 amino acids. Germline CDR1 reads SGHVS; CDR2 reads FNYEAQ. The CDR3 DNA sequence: TGTGCCAGCAGCCGCGACGCGGTGGGCTACACCTTC. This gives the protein CASSRDAVGYTF.

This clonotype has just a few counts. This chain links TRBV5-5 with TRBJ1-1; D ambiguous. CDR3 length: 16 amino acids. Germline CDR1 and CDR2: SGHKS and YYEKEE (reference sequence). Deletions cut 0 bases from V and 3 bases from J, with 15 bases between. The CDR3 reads CASSLVAGWTDTEAFF. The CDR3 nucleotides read TGTGCCAGCAGCTTGGTGGCAGGTTGGACCGACACTGAAGCTTTCTTT.

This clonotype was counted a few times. The CDR3 sequence is CASWMGDTQYF. The CDR3 region has the DNA TGCGCCAGCTGGATGGGAGATACGCAGTATTTT. The chain combines TRBV10-2 with TRBJ2-3; D is ambiguous. Germline CDR1 and CDR2: WSHSY and SAAADI. This CDR3 has 11 amino acids. Trimming cost V 8 bases and J 5 bases, with 8 bases left between them.

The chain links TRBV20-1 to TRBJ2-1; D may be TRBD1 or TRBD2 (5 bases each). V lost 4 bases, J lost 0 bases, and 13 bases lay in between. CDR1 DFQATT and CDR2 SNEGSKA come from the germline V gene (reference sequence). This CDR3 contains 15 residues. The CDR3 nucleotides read TGCAGTGCTACCCGGGACGCGAGCTCCTACAATGAGCAGTTCTTC. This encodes CSATRDASSYNEQFF.

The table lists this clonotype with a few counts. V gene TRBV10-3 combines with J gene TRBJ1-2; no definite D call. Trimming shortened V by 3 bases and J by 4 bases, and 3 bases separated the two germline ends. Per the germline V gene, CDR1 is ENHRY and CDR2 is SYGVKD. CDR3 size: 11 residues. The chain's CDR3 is CAISDSYGYTF. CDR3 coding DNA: TGTGCCATCAGTGACAGCTATGGCTACACCTTC.

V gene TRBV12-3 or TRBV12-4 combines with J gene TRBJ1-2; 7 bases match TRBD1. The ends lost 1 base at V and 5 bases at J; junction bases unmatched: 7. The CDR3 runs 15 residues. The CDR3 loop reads CASSLGQGVSYGYTF. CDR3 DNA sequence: TGTGCCAGCAGTTTAGGACAGGGTGTGAGTTATGGCTACACCTTC.

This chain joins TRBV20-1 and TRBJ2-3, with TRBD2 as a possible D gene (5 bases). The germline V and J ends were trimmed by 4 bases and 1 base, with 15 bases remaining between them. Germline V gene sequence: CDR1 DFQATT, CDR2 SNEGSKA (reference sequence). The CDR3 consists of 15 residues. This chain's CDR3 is CSAIPEGRGTDTQYF. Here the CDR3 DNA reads TGCAGTGCTATCCCCGAGGGAAGGGGCACAGATACGCAGTATTTT.

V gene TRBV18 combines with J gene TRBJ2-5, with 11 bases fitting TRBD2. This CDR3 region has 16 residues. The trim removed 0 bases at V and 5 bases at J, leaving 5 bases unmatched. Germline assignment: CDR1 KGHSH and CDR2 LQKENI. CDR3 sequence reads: CASSPPSGRALETQYF. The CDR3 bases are TGTGCCAGCTCACCACCTAGCGGGAGGGCTCTGGAGACCCAGTACTTC.

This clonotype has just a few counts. The CDR3 spells CASSTTGTYEQYF. The CDR3 DNA follows: TGTGCCAGCAGTACCACAGGGACCTACGAGCAGTACTTC. This chain connects TRBV12-3 or TRBV12-4 to TRBJ2-7; D is perhaps TRBD1 (6 bases). The V end was cut by 5 bases, the J end by 2 bases, with 10 bases between. The CDR3 is 13 amino acids.